This T cell receptor beta chain was recorded in a study of T cell responses to AZD1222 COVID-19 vaccine. Study-wide background: The study pooled second doses at about 4 or about 12 weeks. General observations from the study: Following two doses of AZD1222, Spike-specific TCR breadth and depth rose. Regions 160-218 and 743-854 dominated among vaccine-associated CD4 TCRs spanning spike.

Germline V gene lookup returns CDR1 MGHDK and CDR2 SYGVNS. CDR3 length equals 14 residues. Trimming shortened V by 3 bases and J by 2 bases, and 10 bases separated the two germline ends. Concerning this clone itself: What it binds is not known.

Data came from immunoSEQ multiplex PCR; TCRdb stores just in-frame clones and leaves some out. The table shows 200,000 or so clones, with 94% occurring only once. The rearrangement joins TRBV25-1 to TRBJ1-1, with D uncertain. The clonotype was recovered from an adult in good health. Sequencing was performed on peripheral blood, taken on day 0 of AZD1222 vaccination. Here the CDR3 reads CASSESYFNTEAFF. Here the CDR3 DNA reads TGTGCCAGCAGTGAGTCGTATTTTAACACTGAAGCTTTCTTT.